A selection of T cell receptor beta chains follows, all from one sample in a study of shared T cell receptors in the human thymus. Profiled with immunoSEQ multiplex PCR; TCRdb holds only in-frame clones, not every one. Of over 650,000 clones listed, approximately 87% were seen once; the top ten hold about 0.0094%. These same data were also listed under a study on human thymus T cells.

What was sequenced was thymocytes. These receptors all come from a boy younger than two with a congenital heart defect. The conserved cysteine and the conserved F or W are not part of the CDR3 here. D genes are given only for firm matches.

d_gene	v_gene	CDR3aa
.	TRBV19	ASSIWSHSNQPQH
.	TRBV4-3	ASSQDVVLAPKLSYEQY
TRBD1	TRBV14	ASSQRDRRIMNTEAF
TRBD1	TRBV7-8	ASSTGGGTGALGELF
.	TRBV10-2	ASSETPGHPYEQY
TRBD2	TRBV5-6	ASSCTSGRMGETQY
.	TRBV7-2	ASSSRGFKGNQPQH
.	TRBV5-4	ASSLLGMETQY
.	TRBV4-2	ASSQEKGLPPAGELF
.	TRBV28	ASSLGGNEQF
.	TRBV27	ASTPRVHGELF
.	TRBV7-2	ASSLQGGVDEAF
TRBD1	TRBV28	ATLSPGQIYSNQPQH
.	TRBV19	ATSSTFKKKFIEAF
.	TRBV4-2	ASSQTGNTIY
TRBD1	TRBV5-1	ASSQTGAPTDTQY
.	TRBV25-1	ASRETDYSNQPQH
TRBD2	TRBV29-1	SAGTSGYEQY
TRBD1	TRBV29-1	SIRDRRLTYNEQF
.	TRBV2	ASSVGSQETQY
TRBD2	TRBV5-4	AYSQSGTSGRSYEQY
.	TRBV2	ASMAKLVFSYEQY
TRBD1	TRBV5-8	ASSSATGGPSTDTQY
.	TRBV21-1	ASSKGDRGGDEQY
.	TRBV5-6	ASLTGLGYNEQF
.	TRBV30	AWSDRWTPSNQPQH
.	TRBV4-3	ASSQEAAATGATNEKLF
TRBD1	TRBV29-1	SVETQGLDGYT
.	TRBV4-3	ASSPFAGGNTGELF
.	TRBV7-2	ASSLVGQPTYSGNTIY
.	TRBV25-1	ASSEPTVGTDTQY
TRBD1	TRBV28	ASSPNRGLTEAF
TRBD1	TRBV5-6	ASSDRVGDTEAF